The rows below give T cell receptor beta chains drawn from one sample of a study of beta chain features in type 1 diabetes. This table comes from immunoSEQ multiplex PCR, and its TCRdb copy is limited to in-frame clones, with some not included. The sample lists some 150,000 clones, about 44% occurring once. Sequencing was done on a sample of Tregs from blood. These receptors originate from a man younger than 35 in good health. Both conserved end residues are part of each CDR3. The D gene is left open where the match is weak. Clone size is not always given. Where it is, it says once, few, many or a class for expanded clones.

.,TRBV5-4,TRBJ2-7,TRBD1,TGTGCCAGCAGCCGGGACAGGGCGGGCGAGCAGTACTTC,CASSRDRAGEQYF
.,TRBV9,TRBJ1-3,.,TGTGCCAGCAGCCCCGGAATAACTAGAAACACCATATATTTT,CASSPGITRNTIYF
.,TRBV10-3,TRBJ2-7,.,TGTGCCATCACGTCCGTAAGGGGTGACGAGCAGTACTTC,CAITSVRGDEQYF
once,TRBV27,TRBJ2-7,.,TGTGCCAGCAGTCCTGATCAGGGGCGCACCTACGAGCAGTACTTC,CASSPDQGRTYEQYF
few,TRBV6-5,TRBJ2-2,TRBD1,TGTGCCAGCAGTGACGACAGGGCTTCAGGGGAGCTGTTTTTT,CASSDDRASGELFF
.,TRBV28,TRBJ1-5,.,TGTGCCAGCAGTTTTAGTGGCAGGGCAATTAGCAATCAGCCCCAGCATTTT,CASSFSGRAISNQPQHF
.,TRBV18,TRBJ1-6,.,TGTGCCAGCTCACCCAAAACGGGAACCTATAATTCACCCCTCCACTTT,CASSPKTGTYNSPLHF
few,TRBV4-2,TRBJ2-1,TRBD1,TGTGCCAGCAGCCAAAACAGGGGGTTAGGGAAGGCGGATAAGATTATTTTCTTC,CASSQNRGLGKADKIIFF
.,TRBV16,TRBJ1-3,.,TGTGCCAGCAGCCAATACAAGTCTCCCCAGGGGCTCTCTGGAAACACCATATATTTT,CASSQYKSPQGLSGNTIYF
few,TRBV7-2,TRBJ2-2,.,TGTGCCAGCAGCTTAGCCGCGAACACCGGGGAGCTGTTTTTT,CASSLAANTGELFF
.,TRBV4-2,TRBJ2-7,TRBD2,TGTGCCAGCAGCCAAGAACTAGCGGAGCCCTACGAGCAGTACTTC,CASSQELAEPYEQYF
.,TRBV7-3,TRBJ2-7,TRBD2,TGTGCCAGCAGCCAGGGACTAGCGGGAGCTAGCGAGCAGTACTTC,CASSQGLAGASEQYF
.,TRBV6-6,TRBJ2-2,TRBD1,TGTGCCAGCAGTCCAGGGACAGCTCAGACCGGGGAGCTGTTTTTT,CASSPGTAQTGELFF
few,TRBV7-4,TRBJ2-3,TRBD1,TGTGCCAGCAGCTTAGATAGGTGGGACAGGGCAACAGATACGCAGTATTTT,CASSLDRWDRATDTQYF
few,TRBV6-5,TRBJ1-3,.,TGTGCCAGCAGCCCCTCACGGAACACCATATATTTT,CASSPSRNTIYF
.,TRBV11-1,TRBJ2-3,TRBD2,TGTGCCAGCAGACGAGCGGGGATTAGCACGGATACGCAGTATTTT,CASRRAGISTDTQYF
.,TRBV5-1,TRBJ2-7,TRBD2,TGCGCCAGCAGCCCCCAGGCGGGAGTGGCAGGGGAGCAGTACTTC,CASSPQAGVAGEQYF
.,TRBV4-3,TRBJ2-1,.,TGCGCCAGCAGCCTGGACTTAAGCTCCTACAATGAGCAGTTCTTC,CASSLDLSSYNEQFF
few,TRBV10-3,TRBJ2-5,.,TGTGCCATCAGTGAGTCTCGGGGGACCGAAGAGACCCAGTACTTC,CAISESRGTEETQYF
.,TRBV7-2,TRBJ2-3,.,TGTGCCAGCAGGGCGGGACTTAAAACAGATACGCAGTATTTT,CASRAGLKTDTQYF
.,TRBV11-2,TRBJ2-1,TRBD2,TGTGCCAGCAGCTGGGAGGGCCGGGTAAATGAGCAGTTCTTC,CASSWEGRVNEQFF
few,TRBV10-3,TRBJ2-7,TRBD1,TGTGCCATCAGTGCGAGGGACAGGCGGAACTACGAGCAGTACTTC,CAISARDRRNYEQYF
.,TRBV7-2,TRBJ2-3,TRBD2,TGTGCCAGCAGCTTGCGACTAGCGGGCGTCACAGATACGCAGTATTTT,CASSLRLAGVTDTQYF
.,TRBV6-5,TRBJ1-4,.,TGTGCCAGCAGTTACTCGGGGGACATCGGTGAAAAACTGTTTTTT,CASSYSGDIGEKLFF
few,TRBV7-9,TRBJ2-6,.,TGTGCCAGCAGCTTCAGAGGAATGGGCTCTGGGGCCAACGTCCTGACTTTC,CASSFRGMGSGANVLTF
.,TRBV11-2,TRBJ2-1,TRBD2,TGTGCCAGCAGCTTAGGACTAGCGTACAATGAGCAGTTCTTC,CASSLGLAYNEQFF
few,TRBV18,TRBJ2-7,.,TGTGCCAGCTCACCTTTACCGGGGAGCGGGTTCTACTCCTACGAGCAGTACTTC,CASSPLPGSGFYSYEQYF
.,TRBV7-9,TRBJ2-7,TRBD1,TGTGCCAGCAGCCGGACAGGCTACGAGCAGTACTTC,CASSRTGYEQYF
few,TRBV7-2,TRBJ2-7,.,TGTGCCAGCAGCTTAATAGGCGGCGAGCAGTACTTC,CASSLIGGEQYF
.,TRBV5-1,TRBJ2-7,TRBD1,TGCGCCAGCACCCGAACAGGGGGCGAGCAGTACTTC,CASTRTGGEQYF
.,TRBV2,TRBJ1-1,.,TGTGCCAGCAGTGGTCTGGTTTGGCGGACTGAAGCTTTCTTT,CASSGLVWRTEAFF
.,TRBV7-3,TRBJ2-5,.,TGTGCCAGCAGCTCAACAACCGGGGGGACCCAGTACTTC,CASSSTTGGTQYF
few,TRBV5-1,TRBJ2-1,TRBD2,TGCGCCAGCAGCACCGGGACTATAGGCGGTGAGCAGTTCTTC,CASSTGTIGGEQFF
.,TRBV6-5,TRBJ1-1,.,TGTGCCAGCAGTTACATGGCTGGCAGGATGAACACTGAAGCTTTCTTT,CASSYMAGRMNTEAFF
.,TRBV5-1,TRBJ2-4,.,TGCGCCAGCAGGGGGGGACTAGCCAAAAACATTCAGTACTTC,CASRGGLAKNIQYF
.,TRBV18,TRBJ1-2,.,TGTGCCAGCTCACCACGGGACTTCTATGGCTACACCTTC,CASSPRDFYGYTF
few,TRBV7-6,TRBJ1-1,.,TGTGCCAGCAGCTTAGCGCCGCTAAACACTGAAGCTTTCTTT,CASSLAPLNTEAFF
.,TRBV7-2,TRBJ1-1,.,TGTGCCAGCAGCTTAGTAGGTGGAGGTGAAGCTTTCTTT,CASSLVGGGEAFF
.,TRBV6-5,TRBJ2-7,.,TGTGCCAGCAGTTACTTGACATCGTCCGAGCAGTACTTC,CASSYLTSSEQYF
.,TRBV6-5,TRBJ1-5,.,TGTGCCAGCAGTTTAACAGGCTATAGCAATCAGCCCCAGCATTTT,CASSLTGYSNQPQHF
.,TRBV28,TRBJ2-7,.,TGTGCCACTTCCGGGGGGCATGGGTTCGACGAGCAGTACTTC,CATSGGHGFDEQYF
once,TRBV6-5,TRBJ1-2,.,TGTGCCAGCATTAGCTTAGGCGAGATCTATGGCTACACCTTC,CASISLGEIYGYTF
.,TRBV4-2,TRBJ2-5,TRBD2,TGTGCCAGCAGCCGGGTAGCGGGGTGGCAAGAGACCCAGTACTTC,CASSRVAGWQETQYF
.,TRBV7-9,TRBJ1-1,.,TGTGCCAGCAGCAGGACCCAGGGTAGAGCTTTCTTT,CASSRTQGRAFF
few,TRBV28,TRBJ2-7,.,TGTGCCAGCAGTTTAGCGCGCTACGAGCAGTACTTC,CASSLARYEQYF
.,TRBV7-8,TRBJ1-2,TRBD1,TGTGCCAGCAGCTTAGGAAATCCGGGACAGGTCCCAGCTAACTATGGCTACACCTTC,CASSLGNPGQVPANYGYTF
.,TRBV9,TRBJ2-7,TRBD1,TGTGCCAGCAGCGGGGGACAGGGGACTTCCTACGAGCAGTACTTC,CASSGGQGTSYEQYF
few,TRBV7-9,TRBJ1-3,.,TGTGCCAGCAGCTTAGCGCCCGGGGGCTCTGGAAACACCATATATTTT,CASSLAPGGSGNTIYF
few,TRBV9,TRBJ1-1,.,TGTGCCAGCAGCGTTTCATTCGGGGACACTGAAGCTTTCTTT,CASSVSFGDTEAFF
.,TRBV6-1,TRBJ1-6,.,TGTGCCAGCCACGGACAGCAGAATTCACCCCTCCACTTT,CASHGQQNSPLHF
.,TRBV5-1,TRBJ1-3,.,TGCGCCAGCAGTTCGACGGGTTTCTCTGGAAACACCATATATTTT,CASSSTGFSGNTIYF
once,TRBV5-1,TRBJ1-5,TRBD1,TGCGCCAGCAGCTTGGAGGGGGCGAATCAGCCCCAGCATTTT,CASSLEGANQPQHF
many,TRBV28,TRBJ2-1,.,TGTGCCAGCAGTCCGGGGAGCGGATACAATGAGCAGTTCTTC,CASSPGSGYNEQFF
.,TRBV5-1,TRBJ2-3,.,TGCGCCAGCAGCTTCGGGGCAGATACGCAGTATTTT,CASSFGADTQYF
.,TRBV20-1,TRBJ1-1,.,TGCAGTGCTGGACAAAACACTGAAACTTTCTTT,CSAGQNTETFF